Below, one T cell receptor beta chain is given with its context. Its binding antigen is unknown. Within one base of it there is no much larger clone, and no base qualities were kept. Each collaborating institution followed its own protocols to collect whole blood in K2EDTA tubes. For TCRbeta analysis, collaborators shipped samples as frozen whole blood, isolated PBMCs, or DNA extracted from either of those sample types. TCRbeta CDR3 regions were amplified from genomic DNA using the immunoSEQ Assay, a bias-controlled multiplex PCR. The study's processing was this. Nucleated cell counts per sample were estimated from amplification of reference gene primers within the assay. Sequence reads were collapsed and filtered to measure the absolute abundance of every unique TCRbeta CDR3 rearrangement. Productive Simpson clonality was computed per sample as the square root of Simpson's diversity index over productive rearrangements. Entries here come from immuneACCESS through TCRdb and include only in-frame sequences with V and J called. Some clones fail to appear in such tables; in the studies checked, an unresolved V gene covers under half of the shortfall, and the cause of the remainder is unknown. V and J calls and clone size are as listed in that table; D and trimming were resolved from the DNA. The sample has some 110,000 clones on record, over 60% of them singletons. About 6.8% of the sample belongs to the ten largest clones.

These data originate in a study of blood T cell repertoires in COVID-19 (dated by TCRdb to 2018 to 2020). At the level of the whole study: The collaborator samples originated in the United States, Italy and Spain and spanned the acute and convalescent phases of COVID-19. The material from the prospective study consisted of cDNA or gDNA derived from T cells, B-cell-depleted T cells, or PBMCs. The dataset comprised deeply sampled blood TCRbeta repertoires from subjects exposed to, actively infected with, or recovered from COVID-19. The repertoires were made available in a free public database intended to serve as a resource for research on the immune response to SARS-CoV-2. The samples were drawn from the first 160 participants of the ongoing ImmuneRACE study and from over 950 subjects provided by 6 global collaborators. Sample metadata almost always included a de-identified subject ID, COVID-19 status, age in years and sex. Where HLA class I and class II types were available, the types were taken from metadata supplied by the sample provider, not from assay-based typing. Points the paper makes about the study in general: The quantity of clinical and demographic metadata differed by source and by participant and was supplied without curation.

CDR1 and CDR2, per the germline V gene, are SGHRS and YFSETQ. The CDR3 covers 14 residues, taking in both the cysteine and the phenylalanine. The sequence is cut down to CDR3 DNA, 42 bases in frame from base 1. At the junction V is shortened by 3 bases and J by 3 bases; bases outside the gene matches: 3. This clonotype was sampled from a man in his 70s with acute or convalescent COVID-19. The sequenced material came from peripheral blood. The V and J genes are TRBV5-1 and TRBJ2-3; TRBD1 aligns with 8 central bases. In nucleotide form, the sequence is TGCGCCAGCAGCTCCGACAGGGGTACAGATACGCAGTATTTT. Its coded protein is CASSSDRGTDTQYF.